This T cell receptor (beta chain) derives from a study of blood T cells in healthy people across ages. The study's findings and limits: Estimates drawn from one million T cells were deemed to understate diversity.

This clonotype showed up many times. The antigen remains undetermined. Trimming took off 4 bases at V and 4 bases at J, with 8 bases between the two ends. The CDR3 loop spans 13 amino acids. Germline CDR1 reads ENHRY; CDR2 reads SYGVKD. Next came a second PCR, run for about 6 to 12 cycles, which used a sample-barcoded 5' primer along with a J-beta primer mix. Each CDR3 protein is one row after TCRdb ran MiXCR on the 5' RACE reads. The repertoire holds 600,000 or so distinct CDR3 sequences, with under 30% as singletons. Extraction of total RNA produced a minimum of 5 micrograms from each sample. This clonotype was sampled from an elderly woman in good health. The chain employs TRBV10-3 and TRBJ2-1; D gene uncertain. Input material: blood. CDR3 region: CAISGSRYNEQFF. In DNA form, the CDR3 reads TGTGCCATCAGTGGCTCTAGATACAATGAGCAGTTCTTC.